This entry concerns a single TCR beta chain. Trimming took 4 bases from V and 4 from J; bases not matched to a gene: 6. Germline V gene data show CDR1 as MGHRA and CDR2 as YSYEKL. This CDR3 has 15 residues. The sample comes from a study of blood T cell repertoires in COVID-19. About the research overall: The United States, Italy and Spain supplied acute and convalescent COVID-19 samples. PBMCs, B-cell-depleted T cells, or T cells were the source of the cDNA or gDNA that made up the material.

TCRdb keeps only in-frame clones here, not all; method: immunoSEQ multiplex PCR. The profile shows some 29,000 clones, around 90% of them singletons. The V and J genes are TRBV4-1 and TRBJ2-1; 8 bases agree with TRBD2. The sample taken for sequencing was peripheral blood. The source is an older man with active or convalescent COVID-19. CDR3 in amino acids: CASSPLQRGYNEQFF. CDR3 nucleotides: TGCGCCAGCAGCCCCCTTCAGCGGGGGTACAATGAGCAGTTCTTC.